This paragraph reports one T cell receptor beta chain. Its antigen is not known. This sample stems from a study of CD4 T cells in relation to SARS-CoV-2 and coronaviruses. Looking at the study overall: PBMCs were cultured with antigen for roughly 9 days before TCR beta sequencing.

Using immunoSEQ multiplex PCR, the repertoire was profiled, and TCRdb retains in-frame clones only, with some absent. The sample gives tens of thousands of clones, around four fifths of which show up once; about 17% is in the top ten. This CDR3 spans 14 amino acids. Unmatched junction bases numbered 4, after V lost 7 bases and J lost 3 bases. Germline V gene sequence: CDR1 MDHEN, CDR2 SYDVKM. CD4+ T cells from unexposed donors were obtained before the COVID-19 pandemic (2011-2018). After about 10 days of culture, CD4+ T cells were isolated. Unexposed-donor CD4+ T cells were probed with SARS-CoV-2 S/N and four cold-coronavirus spikes, cells permitting.

The genes are TRBV28 and TRBJ2-1; 9 nucleotides agree with TRBD2. The sequenced sample consisted of CD4+ T cells from PBMCs, cultured in vitro. The source is a human donor in good health. The CDR3 region is CASKREAVYNEQFF. The CDR3 region has the DNA TGTGCCAGCAAGCGGGAGGCGGTCTACAATGAGCAGTTCTTC.